This T cell receptor beta chain was documented in a study of liver allograft versus peripheral blood T cells (TCRdb year 2020). Background on the whole study: T cell receptor repertoires present within transplanted livers were compared with repertoires in the peripheral blood of liver transplant recipients. Overall study results and their limits: The T cell receptor repertoires within liver allografts were reported to be different from the T cell receptor repertoires detected in peripheral blood.

CDR3 length: 17 amino acids, cysteine to phenylalanine. Only the CDR3 portion is preserved as DNA: 51 bases, with reading frame beginning at the first base. The germline V gene (reference sequence) provides CDR1 PRHDT and CDR2 FYEKMQ. After removal of 1 base from V and 6 bases from J, the junction retains 12 bases not matched to a gene. Sequencer: Illumina MiSeq. Starting from the raw public reads, TCRdb applied fastp trimming at Q25, assembled clones with MiXCR and retained in-frame beta chains. Identical CDR3 protein sequences are pooled into one entry, listed with their most common genes and DNA. The sample records 8,500 to 14,000 distinct CDR3 sequences, 23% of which are singletons. The ten largest clones capture about 1.4% of the sample. This clonotype is medium-sized (0.01 to 0.1%). Its cognate antigen has yet to be identified. It has no much larger one-base neighbor in the sample; base qualities were not kept.

The sequence links TRBV13 to TRBJ2-7, and 10 junction bases match TRBD1. The clonotype comes from a human patient who had a liver transplant. Post transplant, some T cells may arise from the graft donor. The nucleotides read TGTGCCAGCAGCTTAGAGGCCCTGGGACAGGGGTACGGCGAGCAGTACTTC. Translated, it gives CASSLEALGQGYGEQYF.